The entry that follows covers one T cell receptor beta chain sequence. Its antigen is still unknown. The source of the sample is a study of cytomegalovirus exposure and HLA in healthy donors. Study-wide points: A later analysis found first-cohort TCR clusters tended to co-occur in the 100 to 150 validation repertoires. Per published reports, the classifier diagnosed cytomegalovirus status with high specificity and sensitivity.

The CDR3 loop spans 16 amino acids. In germline, CDR1 is SGHTA, CDR2 FQGNSA. With 5 bases removed from V and 3 bases from J, the gap between germline ends came to 19 bases. Assay used: immunoSEQ multiplex PCR; TCRdb lists only in-frame clones, some missing. The sample has 110,000 to 150,000 clones; roughly 90% are singletons. This chain connects TRBV7-2 to TRBJ1-2; D ambiguous. The receptor comes from a man aged 18 to 29 in good health and CMV-seronegative. Specimen: PBMCs. This CDR3 reads CASSPISDPGHYGYTF. In nucleotides, the CDR3 is TGTGCCAGCAGCCCAATATCAGACCCTGGGCACTATGGCTACACCTTC.